This TCR beta chain was sequenced for a study of Graves' ophthalmopathy and Graves' hyperthyroidism. Turning to the study itself: Upon initial diagnosis and before any treatment, peripheral blood was collected. General observations from the study: Predictions made by the model for ophthalmopathy progression reached just over 70% sensitivity and roughly 79% specificity.

This clonotype was counted between two and nine times. Its matching antigen is unknown. The junction departs from the called germline gene at one end, perhaps through a read error. Germline CDR1 reads LGHDT; CDR2 reads YNNKEL (reference sequence). The CDR3 consists of 15 residues. RNA transcripts were the template, and TCR beta CDR3 regions were amplified from them. After a first-round RT-PCR with HTBI primers, a second-round multiplex PCR was run. TCRdb used MiXCR to reprocess the multiplex PCR reads, holding one entry per CDR3 protein. The data hold approximately 700,000 distinct CDR3 sequences, with approximately 39% observed a single time. What supplied the PBMCs was over 8.5 ml of fresh peripheral blood.

The rearrangement uses TRBV3-1 and TRBJ2-5; 13 bases map to TRBD2. The receptor's source is an adult man with Graves' ophthalmopathy. Specimen: peripheral blood. The CDR3 region is CASRGSGTSGVIHIF. CDR3 DNA sequence: TGTGCCAGCAGAGGCTCCGGGACTAGCGGGGTCATCCATATCTTC.